Reported below is one T cell receptor (beta chain). The data originate from a study of control samples from healthy donors and cancer patients. V was cut by 2 bases and J by 3 bases, with 8 bases left in between. In germline, CDR1 is MNHNY, CDR2 SVGAGI (reference sequence). The CDR3 runs 15 residues. TCRdb keeps only in-frame clones here, not all; method: immunoSEQ multiplex PCR. The profile shows over 75,000 clones, around 80% of them singletons. The receptor comes from a man aged 55 to 70 in good health. This chain connects TRBV6-6 to TRBJ1-6; D may be TRBD1 (5 bases). The sample taken for sequencing was blood. CDR3 sequence: CASSYGTGYNSPLHF. The CDR3, as DNA: TGTGCCAGCAGTTACGGAACAGGCTATAATTCACCCCTCCACTTT.